The 29 T cell receptor beta chains in this list originate from one sample, sequenced in a study of blood T cell repertoires in COVID-19. Only in-frame clones appear in the TCRdb table, and some are missing; sequencing was by immunoSEQ multiplex PCR. The data hold just over 650,000 clones, with 90% observed a single time. Input material: peripheral blood. These receptors all stem from a woman aged 18-29 years with acute or convalescent COVID-19.

The rearrangement links TRBV21-1 to TRBJ1-1; TRBD1, as called in the table, went unchecked against the DNA. TRBV21-1 is shown as a pseudogene. The CDR3 covers 14 residues. The CDR3: CASSKGDRGREAFF. In nucleotides, the CDR3 is TGTGCCAGCAGCAAGGGAGACAGGGGGCGTGAAGCTTTCTTT.

The rearrangement links TRBV12-5 to TRBJ1-4; D is perhaps TRBD1 (6 bases). V lost 6 bases to trimming and J lost 5 bases, with 13 bases between them. This CDR3 contains 14 residues. In germline, CDR1 is LGHNT, CDR2 FRNRAP. CDR3 residues: CASGLRGMNEKLFF. The CDR3, as DNA: TGTGCTAGTGGCCTCAGGGGAATGAATGAAAAACTGTTTTTT.

In DNA form, the CDR3 reads TGTGCCAGCAGCCCAATCAAGGGGGCCAAAAACATTCAGTACTTC. As protein: CASSPIKGAKNIQYF. The rearrangement joins TRBV7-2 to TRBJ2-4; D perhaps matches TRBD1 (5 bases). The CDR3 is made up of 15 amino acids. CDR1 SGHTA and CDR2 FQGNSA come from the germline V gene. V was trimmed by 5 bases and J by 1 base, leaving 12 bases between them.

The chain combines TRBV29-1 with TRBJ1-4; D is uncertain. Germline CDR1 is SQVTM and CDR2 is ANQGSEA. V shed 7 bases and J shed 0 bases, with 15 bases lying between them. This CDR3 has 15 residues. The CDR3 loop reads CSAGLPGATNEKLFF. The CDR3 nucleotides read TGCAGCGCGGGTCTCCCTGGAGCAACTAATGAAAAACTGTTTTTT. Drawing the rest from reference TRBV29-1 and TRBJ1-4, the complete variable domain is SAVISQKPSRDICQRGTSLTIQCQVDSQVTMMFWYRQQPGQSLTLIATANQGSEATYESGFVIDKFPISRPNLTFSTLTVSNMSPEDSSIYLCSAGLPGATNEKLFFGSGTQLSVL.

The chain combines TRBV27 with TRBJ1-1; 11 bases match TRBD1. Germline-derived CDR1 and CDR2 are MNHEY and SMNVEV (reference sequence). The CDR3 sequence is 14 residues long. J gave up 10 bases and V 3 bases, and 7 bases lay outside the gene matches. In DNA, the CDR3 is TGTGCCAGCAGTTTGGGGACAGGGGGTCTCGGAGCTTTCTTT. Protein product: CASSLGTGGLGAFF.

The gene calls are TRBV24-1 and TRBJ2-1; 10 nucleotides agree with TRBD2. Per the germline V gene, CDR1 is KGHDR and CDR2 is SFDVKD. V lost 7 bases to trimming and J lost 7 bases; unmatched junction nucleotides: 12. CDR3 length equals 16 residues. CDR3 sequence (DNA): TGTGCCACCAGCAAGGGGCTAGCGGGGGTAGGGAATGAGCAGTTCTTC. It encodes CATSKGLAGVGNEQFF.

V gene TRBV3-1 (or the pseudogene TRBV3-2) combines with J gene TRBJ2-7, with D unclear. Germline loops: CDR1 LGHDT, CDR2 YNNKEL (reference sequence). The CDR3 is made up of 12 amino acids. V lost 0 bases, J lost 5 bases, and 5 bases lay in between. The CDR3 loop reads CASSQDPNEQYF. In DNA form, the CDR3 reads TGTGCCAGCAGCCAAGATCCCAACGAGCAGTACTTC.

V gene TRBV4-2 combines with J gene TRBJ2-5; 10 bases are shared with TRBD2. Germline V gene sequence: CDR1 LGHNA, CDR2 YNFKEQ. CDR3 length: 19 residues. The V gene end was trimmed by 1 base and the J gene end by 3 bases; junction bases not matched to a gene: 14. CDR3 loop: CASSQGLKRGGPGEETQYF. The CDR3 DNA reads TGTGCCAGCAGCCAAGGACTAAAGCGGGGGGGGCCAGGGGAAGAGACCCAGTACTTC.

The J gene is TRBJ2-3, the V gene TRBV24-1; TRBD2 matches at 7 bases. V shed 5 bases and J 0 bases; nucleotides not matched to a gene: 7. Germline values: CDR1 KGHDR, CDR2 SFDVKD. The length of the CDR3 is 16 residues. In DNA, the CDR3 is TGTGCCACCAGTGTTGGGGGGGAAGATAGCACAGATACGCAGTATTTT. Translation: CATSVGGEDSTDTQYF.

V is TRBV5-6 and J is TRBJ1-2; tentatively, D is TRBD1 (5 bases). The CDR3 totals 14 residues. Trimming left V 0 bases short and J 9 bases short, with 15 bases between. Germline V CDR1 and CDR2: SGHDT, YYEEEE. The CDR3 sequence: CASSLETVPRSYTF. CDR3 coding DNA: TGTGCCAGCAGCTTGGAGACAGTCCCAAGGAGCTACACCTTC. The full variable domain, in which reference TRBV5-6 and TRBJ1-2 provide the parts outside the CDR3, is DAGVTQSPTHLIKTRGQQVTLRCSPKSGHDTVSWYQQALGQGPQFIFQYYEEEERQRGNFPDRFSGHQFPNYSSELNVNALLLGDSALYLCASSLETVPRSYTFGSGTRLTVV.

This clone was observed a handful of times. This chain joins TRBV7-9 and TRBJ1-1, with no clear D. Trimming left V 7 bases short and J 5 bases short, with 8 bases between. The CDR3 runs to 11 residues. Germline V gives CDR1 SEHNR, CDR2 FQNEAQ (reference sequence). The CDR3 nucleotides are TGTGCCAGCACCTCTCGGACTGAAGCTTTCTTT. This translates into CASTSRTEAFF.

The CDR3 nucleotides are TGTGCCAGCAGTTTAGGGGGGGACCGGGAGACCCAGTACTTC. As protein: CASSLGGDRETQYF. The chain uses TRBV28 and TRBJ2-5, with 7 nucleotides matching TRBD2. V was pared by 2 bases and J by 5 bases, with 5 bases of the junction left unmatched. Germline V gives CDR1 MDHEN, CDR2 SYDVKM. The length of the CDR3 is 14 residues.

The chain joins TRBV14 to TRBJ1-4; TRBD1 aligns across 11 bases. From germline, CDR1 is SGHDN and CDR2 FVKESK. After removal of 5 bases from V and 8 bases from J, the junction contained 4 bases not matched to a gene. CDR3 length: 14 amino acids. DNA of the CDR3: TGTGCCAGCAGCGGGACAGGGGGATGGGAAAAACTGTTTTTT. This encodes CASSGTGGWEKLFF.

This chain links TRBV6-5 with TRBJ1-5; 8 bases line up with TRBD1. Germline CDR1 and CDR2: MNHEY and SVGAGI. This CDR3 is built from 14 residues. J gave up 8 bases and V 6 bases, and 9 bases lay outside the gene matches. CDR3 DNA: TGTGCCAGCAGGTCGACAGGGGCAGGGAAGCCCCAGCATTTT. Protein sequence: CASRSTGAGKPQHF.

The J gene is TRBJ1-1, the V gene TRBV7-9; 9 nucleotides align to TRBD1. J was trimmed by 3 bases and V by 6 bases; bases with no gene match: 8. The CDR3 extends over 15 amino acids. Per germline, CDR1 SEHNR and CDR2 FQNEAQ (reference sequence). In DNA, the CDR3 is TGTGCCAGCAGACGCACAGGGGGCACGTACACTGAAGCTTTCTTT. Protein: CASRRTGGTYTEAFF. The variable domain in full, completed from reference TRBV7-9 and TRBJ1-1, reads DTGVSQNPRHKITKRGQNVTFRCDPISEHNRLYWYRQTLGQGPEFLTYFQNEAQLEKSRLLSDRFSAERPKGSFSTLEIQRTEQGDSAMYLCASRRTGGTYTEAFFGQGTRLTVV.

The chain employs TRBV10-3 and TRBJ1-4; TRBD1 matches 8 bases. The CDR3 runs to 15 residues. With V trimmed by 1 base and J by 10 bases, 8 bases remained unmatched. Germline V gene sequence: CDR1 ENHRY, CDR2 SYGVKD. The CDR3 nucleotides are TGTGCCATCAGTGAGTTAGGACAGGGCGGAGGAAAACTGTTTTTT. Encoded protein: CAISELGQGGGKLFF.

The rearrangement joins TRBV7-6 to TRBJ1-1; 10 nucleotides align to TRBD1. Losses at the gene ends were 5 bases for V and 5 bases for J; bases not matched to a gene: 20. There are 19 residues in the CDR3. CDR1 is SGHVS and CDR2 is FNYEAQ in the germline V gene. CDR3 bases: TGTGCCAGCAGCCGGGGTAGACAGGGGGCATCTCTTATGGGAACTGAAGCTTTCTTT. Translating gives CASSRGRQGASLMGTEAFF.

The chain employs TRBV24-1 and TRBJ2-2, with D maybe TRBD1 (5 bases). The CDR3 is 14 amino acids. The V end was cut by 5 bases, the J end by 6 bases, with 12 bases between. Germline assignment: CDR1 KGHDR and CDR2 SFDVKD. CDR3 loop: CATSGLGEPGELFF. CDR3 sequence (DNA): TGTGCCACCAGTGGCCTAGGGGAACCCGGGGAGCTGTTTTTT.

This rearrangement joins TRBV6-5 to TRBJ1-1; D is unresolved. This CDR3 has 13 amino acids. Germline V lookup: CDR1 MNHEY, CDR2 SVGAGI. V was cut by 6 bases and J by 2 bases, with 10 bases left in between. CDR3 region: CASRVQQNTEAFF. In DNA form, the CDR3 reads TGTGCCAGCAGGGTACAGCAAAACACTGAAGCTTTCTTT.

J is TRBJ1-1 and V is TRBV5-1, with TRBD1 matching 7 bases. The CDR3 is 14 amino acids. Trimming at V came to 4 bases and at J to 6 bases, leaving 9 bases not matched to a gene. Germline-derived CDR1 and CDR2 are SGHRS and YFSETQ. CDR3: CASSITTGRAEAFF. CDR3 nucleotide sequence: TGCGCCAGCAGCATTACGACAGGGAGAGCTGAAGCTTTCTTT.

V gene TRBV19 combines with J gene TRBJ1-4, with 10 bases aligning to TRBD1. CDR3 size: 16 residues. Germline V gene lookup returns CDR1 LNHDA and CDR2 SQIVND (reference sequence). Trimming cost V 5 bases and J 5 bases; bases outside gene matches: 8. In nucleotides, the CDR3 is TGTGCCAGTAGTTCGCGGACAGGGGGACTGAATGAAAAACTGTTTTTT. It specifies CASSSRTGGLNEKLFF.

V gene TRBV6-5 combines with J gene TRBJ2-7, with a tentative D call TRBD1 (5 bases). V shed 2 bases and J shed 3 bases, with 8 bases lying between them. The CDR3 loop spans 13 amino acids. Germline V gives CDR1 MNHEY, CDR2 SVGAGI. As DNA, the CDR3 is TGTGCCAGCAGTTACAGGGGCCGCTACGAGCAGTACTTC. Translating gives CASSYRGRYEQYF.

J is TRBJ1-1 and V is TRBV6-6, with a weak D call TRBD1 (6 bases). CDR1 is MNHNY, CDR2 SVGAGI, per germline (reference sequence). The CDR3 spans 15 residues. Trimming pared 6 bases from V and 11 bases from J, leaving 25 bases between. CDR3: CASRRSDSSTFWAFF. CDR3 DNA sequence: TGTGCCAGCAGACGATCGGACAGTTCGACCTTCTGGGCTTTCTTT.

The chain carries TRBV10-3 and TRBJ1-1; no definite D call. The CDR3 covers 12 residues. Germline CDR1 ENHRY, CDR2 SYGVKD. The ends were cut back, 6 bases at V and 7 bases at J, with 12 bases in the middle. CDR3 protein: CAIRNKEGEAFF. CDR3 nucleotide sequence: TGTGCCATCAGGAACAAGGAGGGTGAAGCTTTCTTT.

This clone came up a few times. The chain recombines TRBV6-2 or TRBV6-3 with TRBJ2-5; TRBD2 matches at 12 bases. The V gene end was trimmed by 2 bases and the J gene end by 4 bases; junction bases not matched to a gene: 2. Per the germline V gene, CDR1 is MNHEY and CDR2 is SVGEGT. The CDR3 loop spans 15 amino acids. The CDR3 loop reads CASSYLAGGPETQYF. CDR3 DNA: TGTGCCAGCAGTTACCTAGCGGGGGGGCCAGAGACCCAGTACTTC.

The genes are TRBV28 and TRBJ1-2; TRBD1 aligns across 7 bases. The CDR3 has 14 residues. From germline, CDR1 is MDHEN and CDR2 SYDVKM. J gave up 1 base and V 6 bases, and 5 bases lay outside the gene matches. The CDR3: CASRQQGSNYGYTF. DNA for the CDR3: TGTGCCAGCAGGCAACAGGGGAGTAACTATGGCTACACCTTC.

The chain combines TRBV3-1 (or the pseudogene TRBV3-2) with TRBJ2-3; D is perhaps TRBD2 (6 bases). Germline V lookup: CDR1 LGHDT, CDR2 YNNKEL (reference sequence). The V end lost 1 base, the J end lost 6 bases, and 14 bases lay between the germline ends. This CDR3 has 15 residues. The CDR3 is CASSQGPLGRDTQYF. CDR3 nucleotide sequence: TGTGCCAGCAGCCAAGGCCCCCTGGGGAGGGATACGCAGTATTTT.

This clone showed up just a few times. The chain is built from TRBV10-1 and TRBJ2-3; D is uncertain. Trimming left V 6 bases short and J 2 bases short, with 12 bases between. This CDR3 has 14 amino acids. Germline assignment: CDR1 WNHNN and CDR2 SYGVQD (reference sequence). DNA of the CDR3: TGCGCCAGCAGGGCGGCTGCCTTCACAGATACGCAGTATTTT. Amino acid sequence: CASRAAAFTDTQYF.

Notes on this clone: Other DNA variants within this sample encode the same CDR3. The chain links TRBV6-5 to TRBJ1-1; unclear D gene. This CDR3 is built from 13 residues. V was cut by 5 bases and J by 1 base, with 8 bases left in between. Germline CDR1 is MNHEY and CDR2 is SVGAGI. CDR3 protein: CASSLSGNTEAFF. The CDR3 DNA sequence: TGTGCCAGCAGTCTCTCAGGGAACACTGAAGCTTTCTTT.